This passage covers 14 T cell receptor beta chains from one sample sequenced in a study of tumor and adjacent non-tumor tissue in lung cancer. The template was RNA from unsorted bulk tissue. Three rounds of nested PCR, following a modified ARM-PCR protocol, produced the TCRbeta library. TCRdb used MiXCR to reprocess the multiplex PCR reads, holding one entry per CDR3 protein. The sample shows 65,000 to 90,000 distinct CDR3 sequences, roughly 80% of them seen only once. Sequences were obtained from lung tumor tissue. These receptors all stem from a woman in her fifties or sixties with non-small cell lung cancer.

The chain links TRBV12-3 or TRBV12-4 to TRBJ2-3; D is undetermined. Trimming stripped 7 bases from V and 0 bases from J, with 17 bases between. The CDR3 totals 16 residues. For the CDR3, the DNA is TGTGCCAGCACCCTGGCGGAAGGGAATAGCACAGATACGCAGTATTTT. Translation gives CASTLAEGNSTDTQYF.

The sample holds many counts of this clonotype. This may arise from a read error, as a much more abundant clone is one base away. The chain carries TRBV20-1 and TRBJ1-2; TRBD1 matches 7 bases. This CDR3 spans 15 amino acids. Germline-derived CDR1 and CDR2 are DFQATT and SNEGSKA (reference sequence). Unmatched junction bases numbered 12, after V lost 6 bases and J lost 2 bases. In DNA, the CDR3 is TGCAGTGCCCTCATGGGACAGACCCTAAACTATGGCTACACCTTC. Residues: CSALMGQTLNYGYTF.

This clonotype was counted once. Sequence at one end of the junction differs from germline and may be a read error. The rearrangement uses TRBV5-5 and TRBJ1-1; possible D gene TRBD1, 5 bases. The CDR3 is 14 amino acids. In germline, CDR1 is SGHKS, CDR2 YYEKEE (reference sequence). The CDR3 loop is CASSKRDGGAEAFF. CDR3 bases: TGCGCCAGCAGCAAGAGGGACGGGGGAGCTGAAGCTTTCTTT.

In regard to this clonotype: The junction departs from the called germline gene at one end, perhaps through a read error. This sequence joins TRBV6-2 or TRBV6-3 and TRBJ2-1; no clear D. This CDR3 region has 13 residues. Germline V gene sequence: CDR1 MNHEY, CDR2 SVGEGT. The DNA of the CDR3 is TGTGCTAGCAGTTATGGGCGGCCAAGTGAGCACTTCTTC. Translation: CASSYGRPSEHFF.

This clonotype showed up just once. The genes are TRBV28 and TRBJ2-1, with a weak D call TRBD1 (6 bases). V shed 7 bases and J shed 0 bases, with 16 bases lying between them. The CDR3 covers 16 residues. Per the germline V gene, CDR1 is MDHEN and CDR2 is SYDVKM. CDR3 loop: CASTSLGASSYNEQFF. The CDR3 nucleotides read TGTGCCAGCACCTCTTTGGGGGCTAGCTCCTACAATGAGCAGTTCTTC.

In the case of this clonotype: Mismatch with germline at one junction end may stem from a read error. The rearrangement uses TRBV11-1 and TRBJ2-5; the D is unclear. CDR1 and CDR2 from the germline V gene are SGHAT and FQDESV (reference sequence). The CDR3 loop spans 14 amino acids. In nucleotides, the CDR3 is TGTGCCAGCAGCTCCGGATTGTACCAAGAGACCAAGTATTTC. Amino acids: CASSSGLYQETKYF.

On this clonotype: Sequence at one end of the junction differs from germline and may be a read error. The rearrangement links TRBV4-1 to TRBJ1-1, with D perhaps matching TRBD1 (5 bases). Germline V gene sequence: CDR1 MGHRA, CDR2 YSYEKL. This CDR3 comprises 16 residues. The CDR3 coding sequence is TGCGTCAGCAGCCAAGATCTCTTCAGGGTCGGCACAGAAGCTTTCTTT. Its translation: CVSSQDLFRVGTEAFF.

Comment on this clonotype: The DNA is omitted, as the CDR3 cannot be located on it reliably, and the CDR3 follows TCRdb's listing. The rearrangement uses TRBV29-1 and TRBJ2-7; TRBD1, the table's D call, lacks a check against the DNA. CDR1 and CDR2 (germline): SQVTM, ANQGSEA. The CDR3 is 13 amino acids long, termini counted. The CDR3 loop reads CSVETGYACEQYF.

This clonotype has a handful of counts. One end of the junction does not line up with germline, which may come from a read error. The V gene is TRBV7-9, the J gene TRBJ2-6; D is uncertain. CDR1 SEHNR and CDR2 FQNEAQ come from the germline V gene (reference sequence). This CDR3 contains 16 residues. CDR3 sequence reads: CDSSLSTASGANVLTF. CDR3 coding DNA: TGTGACAGCAGCTTATCTACGGCCTCTGGGGCCAACGTCCTGACTTTC.

Comments on this clonotype: Sequence at one end of the junction differs from germline and may be a read error. This chain joins TRBV12-3 or TRBV12-4 and TRBJ1-2; D is ambiguous. The CDR3 is 13 amino acids. In DNA, the CDR3 is TGTGCTAGCAGACACAGCCGTTTCTATGGTTACACCTTC. Amino acids: CASRHSRFYGYTF.

Points on this clonotype: Compared with germline, one end of the junction differs, possibly owing to a read error. This rearrangement joins TRBV20-1 to TRBJ2-1, with 7 bases lining up with TRBD2. This CDR3 region has 14 residues. Per germline, CDR1 DFQATT and CDR2 SNEGSKA (reference sequence). CDR3 residues: CSASGGSMRNEHFF. The CDR3, as DNA: TGCAGTGCTAGCGGCGGGAGTATGCGCAATGAGCACTTCTTC.

This clonotype appeared once. The rearrangement joins TRBV10-3 to TRBJ2-3, with D perhaps TRBD1 (5 bases). The CDR3 spans 16 residues. Germline V gene lookup returns CDR1 ENHRY and CDR2 SYGVKD. Trimming removed 3 bases from V and 4 bases from J, with 17 bases in between. The CDR3 spells CAISEFKTVGADTQYF. In DNA form, the CDR3 reads TGTGCCATCAGTGAATTTAAGACAGTGGGTGCAGATACGCAGTATTTT.

With regard to this clonotype: It may be a read error: a sequence one base away is much more abundant. This rearrangement joins TRBV5-1 to TRBJ2-1; D is ambiguous. The V end lost 0 bases, the J end lost 12 bases, and 19 bases lay between the germline ends. The V gene's germline CDR1 is SGHRS and CDR2 YFSETQ. The CDR3 extends over 15 amino acids. CDR3 sequence reads: CASSLVEPGVVRQFF. DNA for the CDR3: TGCGCCAGCAGCTTGGTGGAGCCCGGCGTAGTCCGGCAGTTCTTC.

Notes on this clonotype: Just one base apart from a much larger clone, this may be a read error. J is TRBJ2-3 and V is TRBV30; 8 positions agree with TRBD1. This CDR3 comprises 15 residues. J lost 2 bases, V lost 5 bases, and 9 bases had no gene match. Germline CDR1 reads GTSNPN; CDR2 reads SVGIG (reference sequence). The CDR3 sequence is CAWLQQGAVTDTQYF. The CDR3 DNA is TGTGCCTGGTTACAGCAGGGGGCGGTCACAGATACGCAGTATTTT.